Sequencing of this TCR beta chain was carried out in a study of alternative splicing in chronic myeloid leukemia remission (dated by TCRdb to the early 2020s). Study-level background: RNA sequencing was used to profile peripheral blood taken from chronic-phase CML patients both at diagnosis and at remission, and those profiles were then compared against healthy donors. Eight or nine diagnostic specimens, together with matched remission specimens, were obtained from the RESIST (imatinib), ENESTxtnd (nilotinib) and PINNACLE (nilotinib plus pegylated interferon) trials. The median age was around 52 years at diagnosis, around 60 at remission and over 35 for the healthy controls. Trial diagnostic specimens were total leukocytes from peripheral blood collected in EDTA. The French Persistem study supplied nine CML samples, of which seven were diagnostic and two were matched remission samples. The female/male split was 11/5 for diagnosis samples, 8/3 for remission samples and 2/4 for controls. Total RNA was extracted with Trizol from peripheral blood mononuclear cells of diagnosis, remission and control samples. Summary of the overall study and its limitations: At remission, blood cell composition had been reconfigured so that it resembled normal controls enriched in lymphoid cells. Strong differences in blood cell composition were observed between timepoints, with a shift from myeloid progenitor enrichment at diagnosis to mature lymphoid enrichment at remission.

In the case of this clonotype: Its recognized antigen is unknown.

In light of the paper, this sample's time point label describes: chronic-phase CML before TKI therapy (screening/day 1). Around 17 CML patients made up the patient cohort, and matched post-remission samples were retrieved for a subset of those patients. The library relied on bulk RNA-seq. The TruSeq Stranded RNA sample prep kit was used to generate libraries of poly-A-enriched mRNA from an input of approximately 1 ug total RNA. Every sample was sequenced in triplicate, with paired-end sequencing run on a HiSeq 2500. Each mate in the RNA-seq data had a read length of 125 nucleotides. As for how the authors treated the data: Reads were trimmed and aligned to hg38 using STAR v2.7, and quality control was performed with FASTQC, RSeQC and multiqc. Salmon 0.14.1 was used to quantify gene expression levels as transcripts per million (TPM). Principal component analysis suggested that trial, library batch, sequencing batch, treatment regimen and sex did not drive transcriptomic profiles. Through TCRdb reprocessing, the reads give one entry per CDR3 protein sequence; DNA is omitted. TCRdb, rather than the study authors, made the V and J calls. The sample table holds around 100 distinct CDR3 sequences.

This clonotype originated in an adult with chronic myeloid leukemia. The sequencing here drew on PBMCs or total blood leukocytes (not recorded which), taken at diagnosis.

CDR3 protein: CASSERGTAKNIQYF. The V and J genes are TRBV10-2 and TRBJ2-4; absent DNA, TCRdb's TRBD2 call cannot be checked. The CDR3 sequence holds 15 residues, the cysteine and phenylalanine included. The DNA sequence is not available. CDR1 is given as WSHSY and CDR2 as SAAADI, both from the germline V gene.